This TCR beta chain was documented in a study of cytomegalovirus exposure and HLA in healthy donors (dated by TCRdb to the late 2010s). Turning to the overall study: The 670 or so repertoires of the first cohort and the roughly 120 validation repertoires were produced on the same platform, according to a later analysis. To predict cytomegalovirus infection status, the study combined high-throughput TCR immunosequencing, statistical association of individual TCRs with disease status, and machine learning. The aim of the study was to test whether cataloging public T cell receptors could identify signatures of past pathogen exposure. A separate validation cohort of roughly 110 different subjects was used in addition to the 666-subject first cohort. General study outcomes and caveats: A later analysis found that TCRs clustered in the first cohort also tended to co-occur in the roughly 120 validation repertoires, with 94% of cluster scores above 0. The validation cohort had no HLA typing available for a later analysis, so co-occurrence within that cohort was assessed over all 130 or so repertoires. According to the authors, the approach could potentially be generalized to other disease states and immunological phenotypes. The classifier was reported to diagnose cytomegalovirus status with high specificity and sensitivity in both the original cohort and the validation cohort. The study listed 170 or so TCR beta chains as associated with cytomegalovirus. Most TCR sequences were observed very rarely across donors, whereas some public TCRs were present in many individuals. A few of the identified cytomegalovirus-associated TCR beta chains were confirmed in vitro to be specific for cytomegalovirus antigens.

Donors formed part of the validation cohort, which comprised 120 subjects and was distinct from the first cohort of 666 subjects. CDR1 MNHEY and CDR2 SMNVEV are derived from the germline V gene (reference sequence). CDR3 length: 15 amino acids, cysteine to phenylalanine. Of all the DNA, just the CDR3 is kept, 45 bases in frame from base 1. V is cut back by 5 bases and J by 7 bases, with 13 bases in the junction unmatched. Libraries came from the immunoSEQ multiplex PCR assay. The authors' pipeline ran thus. A statistical classification framework was built for diagnosing cytomegalovirus status from the catalog of TCR beta chain sequences. TCRdb re-hosts the immuneACCESS table, in-frame sequences only. Its copies lack some clones; in the studies checked, an unresolved V gene accounts for under half of them, and the cause for the rest is not known. V and J calls and clone size follow that table, whereas D and trimming were derived from the DNA. This sample has almost 200,000 clones in its table, and approximately 78% of those were observed once. The ten largest clones represent 1% to 1.5% of the sample.

Turning to this clone: Its antigen remains unidentified. Base qualities are not at hand, and no much larger clone is one base apart.

Recombination linked TRBV27 to TRBJ2-7; 8 bases in the junction line up with TRBD2. This TCR was sampled from a woman in her twenties or thirties in good health and CMV-seronegative. The source material was PBMCs. The CDR3 amino acid sequence is: CASSPRLLAGKEQYF. Here is the DNA: TGTGCCAGCAGTCCCCGACTTTTAGCGGGAAAAGAGCAGTACTTC.